What follows are 2 T cell receptor beta chains derived from one specimen sequenced in a study of T cells generated in artificial thymic organoids. These receptors' targets are unknown. Organoids aggregated human HSPCs with DLL1-transduced murine MS5 stromal cells. The seeding cells were CD34+CD3- hematopoietic stem and progenitor cells purified by FACS to remove T cells. Reverse primers in the TRAC or TRBC constant regions drove separate semi-nested PCRs for TCRalpha and TCRbeta. Via MiXCR, TCRdb re-called the 5' RACE reads, giving one row per CDR3 protein. The sample shows more than 6,000 distinct CDR3 sequences, 24% of them seen only once. Sequenced sample: naive CD8+ T cells grown in artificial thymic organoids from cord blood stem and progenitor cells. As to subset: CD3+TCRalphabeta+CD8SP T cells; for blood, CD45RO-CCR7+ naive CD8+ T cells. The receptors shown here come from a human donor who gave cord blood stem cells for thymic organoid culture, a cardiac surgery patient who gave postnatal thymus, or a blood donor (not recorded which).

The chain couples TRBV12-3 or TRBV12-4 to TRBJ2-2; 7 bases fit TRBD1. The length of the CDR3 is 13 residues. Unmatched junction bases numbered 0, after V lost 4 bases and J lost 4 bases. CDR3 bases: TGTGCCAGCAGTTACAGGGGCACCGGGGAGCTGTTTTTT. It is translated as CASSYRGTGELFF.

This clonotype was detected a few times. The chain uses TRBV9 and TRBJ1-5; D is ambiguous. Trimming left V 2 bases short and J 2 bases short, with 8 bases between. Germline CDR1 and CDR2: SGDLS and YYNGEE. The CDR3 is 14 amino acids. In DNA form, the CDR3 reads TGTGCCAGCAGCGTCCCTTGGGGCAATCAGCCCCAGCATTTT. Its protein product is CASSVPWGNQPQHF.